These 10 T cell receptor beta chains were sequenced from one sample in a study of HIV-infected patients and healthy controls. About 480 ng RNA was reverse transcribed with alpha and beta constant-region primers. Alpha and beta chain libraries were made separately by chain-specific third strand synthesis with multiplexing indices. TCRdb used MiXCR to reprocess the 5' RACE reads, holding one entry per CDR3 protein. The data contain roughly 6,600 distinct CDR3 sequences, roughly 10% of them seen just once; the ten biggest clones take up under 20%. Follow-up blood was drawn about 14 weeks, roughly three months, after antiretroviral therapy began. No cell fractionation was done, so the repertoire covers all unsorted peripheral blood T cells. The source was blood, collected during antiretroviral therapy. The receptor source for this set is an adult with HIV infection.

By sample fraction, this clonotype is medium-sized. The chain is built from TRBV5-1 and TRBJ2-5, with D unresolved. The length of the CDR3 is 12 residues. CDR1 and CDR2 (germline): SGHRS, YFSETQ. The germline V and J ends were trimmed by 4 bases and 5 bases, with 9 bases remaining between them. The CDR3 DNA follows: TGCGCCAGCAGCCCGGTACGGGAGACCCAGTACTTC. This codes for CASSPVRETQYF.

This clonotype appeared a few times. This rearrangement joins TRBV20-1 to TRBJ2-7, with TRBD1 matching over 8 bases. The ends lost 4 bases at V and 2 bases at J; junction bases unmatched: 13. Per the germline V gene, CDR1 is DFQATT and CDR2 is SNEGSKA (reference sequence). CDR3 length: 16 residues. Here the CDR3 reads CSANSGQGDFPYEQYF. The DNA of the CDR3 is TGCAGTGCTAACTCAGGACAGGGCGATTTTCCCTACGAGCAGTACTTC.

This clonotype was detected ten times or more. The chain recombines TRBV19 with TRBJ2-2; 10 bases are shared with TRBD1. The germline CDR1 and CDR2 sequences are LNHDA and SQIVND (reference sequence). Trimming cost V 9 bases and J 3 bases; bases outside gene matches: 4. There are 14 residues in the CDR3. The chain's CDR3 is CARRGTGDTGELFF. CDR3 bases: TGTGCCAGACGGGGGACAGGGGACACCGGGGAGCTGTTTTTT.

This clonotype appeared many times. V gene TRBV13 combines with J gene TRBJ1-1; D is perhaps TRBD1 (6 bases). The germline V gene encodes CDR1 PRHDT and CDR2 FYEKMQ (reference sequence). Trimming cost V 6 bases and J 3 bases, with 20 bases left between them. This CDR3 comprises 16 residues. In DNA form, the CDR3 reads TGTGCCAGCAGATTGAGGTCAGGGGAAGTAGACACTGAAGCTTTCTTT. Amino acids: CASRLRSGEVDTEAFF. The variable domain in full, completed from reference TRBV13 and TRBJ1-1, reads AAGVIQSPRHLIKEKRETATLKCYPIPRHDTVYWYQQGPGQDPQFLISFYEKMQSDKGSIPDRFSAQQFSDYHSELNMSSLELGDSALYFCASRLRSGEVDTEAFFGQGTRLTVV.

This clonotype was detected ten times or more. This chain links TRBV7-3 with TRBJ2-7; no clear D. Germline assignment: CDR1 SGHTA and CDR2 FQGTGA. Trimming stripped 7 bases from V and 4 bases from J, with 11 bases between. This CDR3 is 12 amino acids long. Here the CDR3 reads CASKASPYEQYF. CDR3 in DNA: TGTGCCAGCAAAGCCTCCCCGTACGAGCAGTACTTC.

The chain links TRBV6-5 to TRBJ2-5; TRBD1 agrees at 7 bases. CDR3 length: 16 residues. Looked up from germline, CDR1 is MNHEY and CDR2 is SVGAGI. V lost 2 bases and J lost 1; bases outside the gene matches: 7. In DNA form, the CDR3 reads TGTGCCAGCAGTTACGGGACAGTGCCCACCCAAGAGACCCAGTACTTC. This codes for CASSYGTVPTQETQYF.

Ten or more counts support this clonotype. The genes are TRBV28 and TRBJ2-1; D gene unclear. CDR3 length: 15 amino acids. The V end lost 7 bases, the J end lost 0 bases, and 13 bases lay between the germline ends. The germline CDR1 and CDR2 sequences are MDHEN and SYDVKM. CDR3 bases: TGTGCCAGCAAAGAGATTACGAGCTCCTACAATGAGCAGTTCTTC. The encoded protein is CASKEITSSYNEQFF.

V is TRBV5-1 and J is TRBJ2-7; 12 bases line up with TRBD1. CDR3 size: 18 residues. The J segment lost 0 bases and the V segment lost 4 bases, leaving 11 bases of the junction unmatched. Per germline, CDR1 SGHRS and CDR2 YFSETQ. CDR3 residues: CASSHQGTGGVSSYEQYF. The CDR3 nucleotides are TGCGCCAGCAGCCACCAAGGGACAGGGGGCGTAAGCTCCTACGAGCAGTACTTC.

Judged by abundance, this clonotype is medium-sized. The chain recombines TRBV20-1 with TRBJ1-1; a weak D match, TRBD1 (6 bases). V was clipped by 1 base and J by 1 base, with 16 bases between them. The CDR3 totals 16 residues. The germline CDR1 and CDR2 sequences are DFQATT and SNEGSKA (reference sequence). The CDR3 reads CSARARLTGWNTEAFF. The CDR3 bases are TGCAGTGCTAGAGCGCGGTTGACAGGCTGGAACACTGAAGCTTTCTTT.

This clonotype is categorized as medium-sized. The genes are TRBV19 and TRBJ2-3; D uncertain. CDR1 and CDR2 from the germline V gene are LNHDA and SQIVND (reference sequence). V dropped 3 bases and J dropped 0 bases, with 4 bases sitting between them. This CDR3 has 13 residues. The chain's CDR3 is CASSIFSTDTQYF. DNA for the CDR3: TGTGCCAGTAGTATTTTCAGCACAGATACGCAGTATTTT.